A selection of T cell receptor beta chains follows, all from one sample in a study of blood T cell repertoires in COVID-19. Assay: immunoSEQ multiplex PCR; the TCRdb copy retains only in-frame clones and omits some. The sample carries approximately 52,000 clones, approximately 86% recorded once. Sequenced: peripheral blood. These receptors were obtained from a man between 60 and 75 years old with acute or convalescent COVID-19. Each CDR3 is given with its conserved first and last residue. The D gene is left open where the match is weak. The size of a clone is reported for some rows only, either as once, few or many, or as a class for expanded clones.

TRBD2 TRBJ2-7 once TRBV7-8 TGTGCCAGCAGCTTAAGGGCTAGCGGACAATACGAGCAGTACTTC CASSLRASGQYEQYF
TRBD1 TRBJ2-5 few TRBV19 TGTGCCAGTAGTATAGTTCCCGGACAGGGGAAAGAGACCCAGTACTTC CASSIVPGQGKETQYF
. TRBJ2-5 once TRBV2 TGTGCCAGCAGGAATGACAGATATAGTGAGACCCAGTACTTC CASRNDRYSETQYF
TRBD1 TRBJ2-2 . TRBV7-3 TGTGCCAGCAGCTTCGACAGGGGGTCCGGGGAGCTGTTTTTT CASSFDRGSGELFF
. TRBJ2-5 . TRBV13 TGTGCCAGCAGCGGAGACAGATCCCAAGAGACCCAGTACTTC CASSGDRSQETQYF
. TRBJ1-2 . TRBV10-3 TGTGCCATCAGTGAGGAACAGGGTCGAGCCTATGGCTACACCTTC CAISEEQGRAYGYTF
. TRBJ2-3 . TRBV11-3 TGTGCCAGCAGCTTCGCCGGGGGACCCACAGATACGCAGTATTTT CASSFAGGPTDTQYF
. TRBJ1-2 few TRBV27 TGTGCCAGCAGCTTCCGAGAAACCTCATCGAGCTACACCTTC CASSFRETSSSYTF
. TRBJ1-2 . TRBV2 TGTGCCAGCAATCTCGGGGGGCAAAGTTATGGCTACACCTTC CASNLGGQSYGYTF
TRBD2 TRBJ2-2 once TRBV6-1 TGTGCCAGCAGTGAAGCGCTTCCGGGGGGTGCCGGGGAGCTGTTTTTT CASSEALPGGAGELFF
. TRBJ1-1 . TRBV15 TGTGCCACCAGCAGGAGGGGCGGGGAAGGGTTCACTGAAGCTTTCTTT CATSRRGGEGFTEAFF
. TRBJ1-6 . TRBV9 TGTGCCAGCAGCGTAGGGGGTAGCGCCTATAATTCACCCCTCCACTTT CASSVGGSAYNSPLHF
. TRBJ1-4 . TRBV6-5 TGTGCCAGCAGTTACTCGGGCAGGGATGAAAAACTGTTTTTT CASSYSGRDEKLFF
. TRBJ1-1 . TRBV7-8 TGTGCCAGCTACCAGAGCCCCAGCGGGACAAACACTGAAGCTTTCTTT CASYQSPSGTNTEAFF
TRBD2 TRBJ2-1 . TRBV5-4 TGTGCCAGCAGCTTGGAGGGGCGGGGGGGCCGTTTCCCCAATGAGCAGTTCTTC CASSLEGRGGRFPNEQFF
. TRBJ2-7 . TRBV11-2 TGTGCCAGCAGCTTAGAGTCAGCCTACGAGCAGTACTTC CASSLESAYEQYF
. TRBJ2-7 once TRBV7-9 TGTGCCAGCAGCTTAGTCTCGACAGTTGTCTTCTCCTACGAGCAGTACTTC CASSLVSTVVFSYEQYF
TRBD2 TRBJ2-7 . TRBV5-5 TGTGCCAGCAGCTTGACTAGCGGGAGCCTGGGCGAGCAGTACTTC CASSLTSGSLGEQYF
. TRBJ1-2 . TRBV29-1 TGCAGCGTCCGGACAGCTGTGAACTATGGCTACACCTTC CSVRTAVNYGYTF
. TRBJ2-1 . TRBV3-1/TRBV3-2 TGTGCCAGCAGCCGCCAAGGCGGGTATACTTACAATGAGCAGTTCTTC CASSRQGGYTYNEQFF
. TRBJ2-5 . TRBV6-5 TGTGCCACCCAGGGGGAGACCCAGTACTTC CATQGETQYF
TRBD2 TRBJ2-2 . TRBV14 TGTGCCAGCAGCCTTGGCGGGGGGCCCACCGGGGAGCTGTTTTTT CASSLGGGPTGELFF
. TRBJ2-2 . TRBV9 TGTGCCAGCAGCGACACCGGGACTCAGAACACCGGGGAGCTGTTTTTT CASSDTGTQNTGELFF
. TRBJ2-4 . TRBV6-5 TGTGCCAGCAGTACCGACAGGGAGGACAAAAACATTCAGTACTTC CASSTDREDKNIQYF
. TRBJ1-3 few TRBV5-1 TGCGCCAGCAGCTTGGGGGACAACTCTGGAAACACCATATATTTT CASSLGDNSGNTIYF
. TRBJ2-1 few TRBV7-2 TGTGCCAGCAGCGTACAGATGGGGCCCTACAATGAGCAGTTCTTC CASSVQMGPYNEQFF
TRBD1 TRBJ1-2 . TRBV27 TGTGCCAGCCGTTGGACAGGGGGAGGATCTTGGGGCTACACCTTC CASRWTGGGSWGYTF
. TRBJ2-5 . TRBV6-6 TGTGCCAGCAGTCCAAGACTAGGGGCGGGCGAGACCCAGTACTTC CASSPRLGAGETQYF
. TRBJ2-7 . TRBV18 TGTGCCAGCTCACCACCTGACGGAGCCTACGAGCAGTACTTC CASSPPDGAYEQYF
. TRBJ1-2 . TRBV6-1 TGTGCCAGCAGTGAATCTCCCTATGGCTACACCTTC CASSESPYGYTF
. TRBJ2-7 . TRBV2 TGTGCCAGCAGAAAGGACAGCTTAACCTACGAGCAGTACTTC CASRKDSLTYEQYF
. TRBJ2-5 . TRBV6-1 TGTGCCAGCAGTGAATATAACAGAGGGCTATACTTC CASSEYNRGLYF
. TRBJ1-5 . TRBV19 TGTGCCAGTAGTACGACTGGACAGACTCACAATCAGCCCCAGCATTTT CASSTTGQTHNQPQHF
TRBD1 TRBJ2-7 . TRBV6-5 TGTGCCAGCAGTTTCCAACCGGGACAGGGCTACGAGCAGTACTTC CASSFQPGQGYEQYF
TRBD1 TRBJ2-7 . TRBV27 TGTGCCAGCAGTCCGGACAGGGAAGTGGGGGAGCAGTACTTC CASSPDREVGEQYF
TRBD1 TRBJ2-7 . TRBV9 TGTGCCAGCAGCGCCTCCGGGACAGCGTCCTACGAGCAGTACTTC CASSASGTASYEQYF
. TRBJ1-4 . TRBV15 TGTGCCACCAACCAGGGTTTGGGGGAAAAACTGTTTTTT CATNQGLGEKLFF
TRBD1 TRBJ1-2 . TRBV29-1 TGCAGCGTTGGGGGGACAGGGGATGGCTACACCTTC CSVGGTGDGYTF
. TRBJ2-6 . TRBV14 TGTGCCAGCAATTCCCTCAGGGGTGGAAATCTGGGGGCCAACGTCCTGACTTTC CASNSLRGGNLGANVLTF
TRBD2 TRBJ2-7 . TRBV15 TGTGCCACCAGCAGAGAACTAGCGGGCTACGAGCAGTACTTC CATSRELAGYEQYF
TRBD1 TRBJ1-2 . TRBV7-8 TGTGCCAGCAGCTTATCGTCCAGGGACAGAGATGGCTACACCTTC CASSLSSRDRDGYTF
TRBD2 TRBJ2-3 . TRBV7-7 TGTGCTAGCAGCTACCTAGCGGGGGATAGAGATACGCAGTATTTT CASSYLAGDRDTQYF
TRBD2 TRBJ2-1 . TRBV18 TGTGCCAGCTCGCCACTTCCAATGACTAGCGGGATGCATAATGAGCAGTTCTTC CASSPLPMTSGMHNEQFF
TRBD1 TRBJ2-2 . TRBV5-6 TGTGCCAGCAGCTCAGACAGGGGCCTTAGAGCAGACGGGGAGCTGTTTTTT CASSSDRGLRADGELFF
. TRBJ1-4 . TRBV5-1 TGCGCCAGCAGCTTGGCCAAGGGAGGAAATGAAAAACTGTTTTTT CASSLAKGGNEKLFF
TRBD2 TRBJ2-3 . TRBV9 TGTGCCAGCAGCGGAATAATAGCGGGGGGGCAGTATTTT CASSGIIAGGQYF
TRBD1 TRBJ1-2 . TRBV5-4 TGTGCCAGCAGCTGGAAGGGGGCGGAGGGCTACACCTTC CASSWKGAEGYTF
TRBD1 TRBJ1-1 . TRBV7-9 TGTGCCAGCAGCCTGCGACAGGGGCGGAACACTGAAGCTTTCTTT CASSLRQGRNTEAFF
. TRBJ1-2 . TRBV7-6 TGTGCCAGCAGCTTTGTTAGTGGGGGCGATGGCTACACCTTC CASSFVSGGDGYTF
. TRBJ2-5 . TRBV4-3 TGCGCCAGCAGCCAAGCACCCAGGGAGACCCAGTACTTC CASSQAPRETQYF